This T cell receptor beta chain was sequenced during a study of response to subunit inactivated influenza vaccine. In TCRdb, the RT-PCR reads were re-called with MiXCR into one record per CDR3 protein. The sample includes about 480,000 distinct CDR3 sequences, about 25% of them seen just once. The study, taken as a whole, reports: The authors offered the suggestion that each seasonal influenza vaccination recruits few new T cells.

This clonotype was seen only once. Its antigen is still unknown. J lost 5 bases, V lost 4 bases, and 10 bases had no gene match. The CDR3 contains 15 residues. Sequenced here: CD4+ T cells sorted from PBMCs, sampled 5 days after vaccination. J is TRBJ2-7 and V is TRBV12-3 or TRBV12-4; the match to TRBD2 covers 8 bases. The source of this sequence is a man over 45 who received an inactivated influenza vaccine. CDR3 residues: CASSYIGAGEHEQYF. The CDR3 DNA sequence: TGTGCCAGCAGTTACATTGGAGCGGGAGAACACGAGCAGTACTTC.